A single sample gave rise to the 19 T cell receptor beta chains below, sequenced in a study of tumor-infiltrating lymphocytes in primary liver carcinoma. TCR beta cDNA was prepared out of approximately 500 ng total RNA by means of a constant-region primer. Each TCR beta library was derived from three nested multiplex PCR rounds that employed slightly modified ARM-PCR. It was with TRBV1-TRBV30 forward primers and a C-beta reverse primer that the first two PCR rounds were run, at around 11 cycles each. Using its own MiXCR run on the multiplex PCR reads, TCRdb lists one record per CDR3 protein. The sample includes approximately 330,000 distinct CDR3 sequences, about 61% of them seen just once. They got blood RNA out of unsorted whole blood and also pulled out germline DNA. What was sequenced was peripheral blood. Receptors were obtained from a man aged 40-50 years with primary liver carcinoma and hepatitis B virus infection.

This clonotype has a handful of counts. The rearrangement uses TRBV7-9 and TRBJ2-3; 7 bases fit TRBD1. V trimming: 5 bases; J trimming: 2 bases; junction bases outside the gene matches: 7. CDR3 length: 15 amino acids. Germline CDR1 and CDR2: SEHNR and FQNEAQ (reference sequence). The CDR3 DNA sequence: TGTGCCAGCAGCCCGAGGGGGCTTCCCACAGATACGCAGTATTTT. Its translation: CASSPRGLPTDTQYF.

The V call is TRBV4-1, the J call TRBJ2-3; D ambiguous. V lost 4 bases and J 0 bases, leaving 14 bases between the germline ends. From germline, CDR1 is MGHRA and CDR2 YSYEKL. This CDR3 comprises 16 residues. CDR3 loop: CASSRGDGTSTDTQYF. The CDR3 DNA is TGCGCCAGCAGCCGAGGAGACGGAACTAGCACAGATACGCAGTATTTT.

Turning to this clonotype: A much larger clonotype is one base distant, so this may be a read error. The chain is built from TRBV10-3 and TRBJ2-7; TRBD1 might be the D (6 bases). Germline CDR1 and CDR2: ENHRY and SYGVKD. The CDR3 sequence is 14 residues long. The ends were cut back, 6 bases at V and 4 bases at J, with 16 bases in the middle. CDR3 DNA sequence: TGTGCCATCAGCGGGACAAGGGGCCCTTACGAGCAGTACTTC. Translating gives CAISGTRGPYEQYF.

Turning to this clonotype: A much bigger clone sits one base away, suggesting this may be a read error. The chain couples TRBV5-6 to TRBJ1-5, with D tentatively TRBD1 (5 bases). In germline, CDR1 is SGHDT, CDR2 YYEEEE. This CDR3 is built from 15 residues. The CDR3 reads CVSSLTVYSNQPQHF. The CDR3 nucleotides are TGTGTCAGCAGCTTGACAGTATATAGCAATCAGCCCCAGCATTTT.

This chain's CDR3 is CASSLGSSGPQHF. The CDR3 coding sequence is TGTGCCAGCAGCTTGGGCAGTTCAGGGCCCCAGCATTTT. The rearrangement joins TRBV7-8 to TRBJ1-5; D unclear. The CDR3 has 13 amino acids. CDR1 SGHVS and CDR2 FQNEAQ come from the germline V gene. V gave up 3 bases and J gave up 9 bases, with 12 bases separating them.

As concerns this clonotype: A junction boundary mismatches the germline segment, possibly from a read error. The CDR3 DNA sequence: TGTGCCAGCAGCTCGATAGCCCGTGACGGAGAACACCGGGGAGCTGTTTTT. It encodes CASSSIARDGEHRGAVF. V gene TRBV11-3 combines with J gene TRBJ2-2, with TRBD2 as a possible D gene (5 bases). CDR1 and CDR2 (germline): SGHNT, YENEEA. The CDR3 totals 17 residues.

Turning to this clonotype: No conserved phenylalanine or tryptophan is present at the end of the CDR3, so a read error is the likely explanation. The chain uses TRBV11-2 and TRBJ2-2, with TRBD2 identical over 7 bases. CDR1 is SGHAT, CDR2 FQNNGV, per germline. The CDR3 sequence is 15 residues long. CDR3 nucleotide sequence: TGTGCCAGCAGTCTGAGGGAGGGCCTATTAGGGGATCTGTTTTCT. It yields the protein CASSLREGLLGDLFS.

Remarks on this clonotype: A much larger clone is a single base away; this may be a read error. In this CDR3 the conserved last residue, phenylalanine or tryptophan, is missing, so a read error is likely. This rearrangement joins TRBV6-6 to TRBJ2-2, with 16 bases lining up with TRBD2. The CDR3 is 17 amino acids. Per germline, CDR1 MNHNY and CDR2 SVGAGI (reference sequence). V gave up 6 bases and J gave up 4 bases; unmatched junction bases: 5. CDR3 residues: CASRTGTSGRGTGELFS. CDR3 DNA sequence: TGTGCCAGCAGAACTGGGACTAGCGGGAGGGGCACCGGGGAGCTGTTTTCT.

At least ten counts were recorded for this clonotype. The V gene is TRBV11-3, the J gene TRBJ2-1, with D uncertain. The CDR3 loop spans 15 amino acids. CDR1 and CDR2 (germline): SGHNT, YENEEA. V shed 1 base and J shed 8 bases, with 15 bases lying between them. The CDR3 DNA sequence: TGTGCCAGCAGCTTAGCGGGCACGGAGCTCGATGAGCAGTTCTTC. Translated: CASSLAGTELDEQFF.

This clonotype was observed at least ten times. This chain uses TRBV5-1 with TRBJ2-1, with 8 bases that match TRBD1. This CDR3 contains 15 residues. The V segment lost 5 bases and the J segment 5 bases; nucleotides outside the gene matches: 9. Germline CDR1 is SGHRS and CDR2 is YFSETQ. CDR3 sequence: CASRAGGGWDNEQFF. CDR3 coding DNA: TGCGCCAGCAGGGCAGGGGGCGGTTGGGACAATGAGCAGTTCTTC.

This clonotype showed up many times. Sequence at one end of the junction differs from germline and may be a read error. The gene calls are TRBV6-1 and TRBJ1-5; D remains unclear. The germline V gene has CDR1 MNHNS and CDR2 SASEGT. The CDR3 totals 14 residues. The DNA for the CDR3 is TGTGCCAGCAGCGAAGTCACCCTCAATCGGCCCCAGCATTTT. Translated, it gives CASSEVTLNRPQHF.

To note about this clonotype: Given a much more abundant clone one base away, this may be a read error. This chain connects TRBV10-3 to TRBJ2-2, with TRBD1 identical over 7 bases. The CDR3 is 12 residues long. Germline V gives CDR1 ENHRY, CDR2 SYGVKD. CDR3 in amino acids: CGTQQGSGELFF. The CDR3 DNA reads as TGTGGCACTCAACAGGGGAGCGGGGAGCTGTTTTTT.

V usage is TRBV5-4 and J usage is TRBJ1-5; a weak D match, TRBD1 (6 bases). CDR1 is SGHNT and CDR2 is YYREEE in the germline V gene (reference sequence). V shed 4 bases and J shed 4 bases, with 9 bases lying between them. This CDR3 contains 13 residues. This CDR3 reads CASSPGANQPQHF. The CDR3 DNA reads TGTGCCAGCAGCCCAGGGGCGAATCAGCCCCAGCATTTT.

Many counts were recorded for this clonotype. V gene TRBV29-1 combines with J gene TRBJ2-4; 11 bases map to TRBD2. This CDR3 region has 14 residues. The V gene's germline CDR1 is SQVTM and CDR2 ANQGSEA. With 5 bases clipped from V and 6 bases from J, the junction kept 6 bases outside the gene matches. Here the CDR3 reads CSVTSGSNGNIQYF. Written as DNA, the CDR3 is TGCAGCGTTACTAGCGGGAGTAATGGAAACATTCAGTACTTC.

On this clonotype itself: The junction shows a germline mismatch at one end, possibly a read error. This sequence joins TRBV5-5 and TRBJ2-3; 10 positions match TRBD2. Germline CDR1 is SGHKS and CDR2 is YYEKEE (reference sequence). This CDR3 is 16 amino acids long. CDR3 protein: CASSLAGLADTDTHYF. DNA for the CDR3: TGTGCCAGCAGCTTGGCCGGACTAGCGGATACAGATACGCACTATTTT.

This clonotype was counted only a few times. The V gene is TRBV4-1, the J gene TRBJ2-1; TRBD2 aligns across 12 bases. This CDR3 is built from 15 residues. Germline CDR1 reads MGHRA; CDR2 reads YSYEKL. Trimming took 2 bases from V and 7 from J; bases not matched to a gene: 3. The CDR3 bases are TGCGCCAGCAGCCAAACTAGCGGGAGGCTTAATGAGCAGTTCTTC. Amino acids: CASSQTSGRLNEQFF.

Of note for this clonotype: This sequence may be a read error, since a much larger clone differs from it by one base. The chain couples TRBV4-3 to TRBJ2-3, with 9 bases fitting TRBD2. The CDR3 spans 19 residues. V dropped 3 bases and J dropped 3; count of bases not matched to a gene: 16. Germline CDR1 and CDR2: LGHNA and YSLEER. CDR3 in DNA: TGCGCCAGCAGCCACCTCTTTGGAATGACTAGCGGTGATACAGATACGCAGTATTTT. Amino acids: CASSHLFGMTSGDTDTQYF.

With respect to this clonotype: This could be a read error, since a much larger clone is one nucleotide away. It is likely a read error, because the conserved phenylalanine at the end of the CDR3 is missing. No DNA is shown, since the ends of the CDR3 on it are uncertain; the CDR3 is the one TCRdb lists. The chain's CDR3 is CASSSCGDYGYTL. This chain links TRBV12-1 with TRBJ1-2. TRBV12-1 has pseudogene status. The CDR3 totals 13 residues, both ends included.

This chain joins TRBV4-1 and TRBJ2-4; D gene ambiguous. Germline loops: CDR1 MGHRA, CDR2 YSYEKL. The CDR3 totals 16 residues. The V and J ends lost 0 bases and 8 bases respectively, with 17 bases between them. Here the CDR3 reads CASSQERAGAQDIQYF. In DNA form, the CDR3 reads TGCGCCAGCAGCCAAGAACGGGCAGGTGCGCAAGACATTCAGTACTTC.